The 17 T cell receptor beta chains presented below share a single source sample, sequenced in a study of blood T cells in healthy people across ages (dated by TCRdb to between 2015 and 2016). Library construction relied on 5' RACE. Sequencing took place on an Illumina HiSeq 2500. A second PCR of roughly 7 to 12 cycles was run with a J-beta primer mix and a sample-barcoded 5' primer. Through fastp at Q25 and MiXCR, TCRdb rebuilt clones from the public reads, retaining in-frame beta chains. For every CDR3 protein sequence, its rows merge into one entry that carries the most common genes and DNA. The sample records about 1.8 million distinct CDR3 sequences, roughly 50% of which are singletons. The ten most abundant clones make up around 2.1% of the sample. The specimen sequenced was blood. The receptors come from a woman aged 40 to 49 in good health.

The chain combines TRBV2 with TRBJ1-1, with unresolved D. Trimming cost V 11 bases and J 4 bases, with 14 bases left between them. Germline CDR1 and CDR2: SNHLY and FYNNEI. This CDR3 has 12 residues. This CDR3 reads CAGRFRFTEAFF. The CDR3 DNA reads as TGTGCCGGACGATTCCGTTTCACTGAAGCTTTCTTT.

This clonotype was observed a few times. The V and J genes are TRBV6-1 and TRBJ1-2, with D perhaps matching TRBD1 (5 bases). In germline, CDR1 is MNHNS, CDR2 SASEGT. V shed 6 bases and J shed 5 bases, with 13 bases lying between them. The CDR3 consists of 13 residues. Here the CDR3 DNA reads TGTGCCAGCAGCGTAGCCAGGGCTTATGGCTACACCTTC. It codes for CASSVARAYGYTF.

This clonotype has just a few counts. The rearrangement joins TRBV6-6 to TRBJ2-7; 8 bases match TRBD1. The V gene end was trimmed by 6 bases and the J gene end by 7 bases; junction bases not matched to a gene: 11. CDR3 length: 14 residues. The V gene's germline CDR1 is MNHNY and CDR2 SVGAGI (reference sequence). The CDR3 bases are TGTGCCAGCAGACATCTGGACAGGGAGGAAGAGCAGTACTTC. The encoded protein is CASRHLDREEEQYF.

The CDR3 region is CASSSYGTTYEQYF. In DNA form, the CDR3 reads TGTGCCAGCAGCTCTTACGGGACAACCTACGAGCAGTACTTC. The J gene is TRBJ2-7, the V gene TRBV5-6; tentatively, D is TRBD1 (6 bases). Germline CDR1 and CDR2: SGHDT and YYEEEE. The V and J ends lost 3 bases and 2 bases respectively, with 12 bases between them. The CDR3 is 14 residues long.

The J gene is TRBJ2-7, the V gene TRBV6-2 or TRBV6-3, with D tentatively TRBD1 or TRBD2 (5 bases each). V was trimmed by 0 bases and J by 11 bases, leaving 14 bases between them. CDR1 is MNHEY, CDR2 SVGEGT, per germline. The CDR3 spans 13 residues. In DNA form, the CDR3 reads TGTGCCAGCAGTTACTCTGGGGACCCCATAGAGTACTTC. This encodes CASSYSGDPIEYF.

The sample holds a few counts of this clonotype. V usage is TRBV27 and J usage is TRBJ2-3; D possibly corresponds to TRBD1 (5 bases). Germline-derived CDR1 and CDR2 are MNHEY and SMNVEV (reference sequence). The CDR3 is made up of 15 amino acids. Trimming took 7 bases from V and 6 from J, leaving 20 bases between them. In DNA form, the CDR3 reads TGTGCCAGCACTCCATCGGGCCAGCCAGGGGATACGCAGTATTTT. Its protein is CASTPSGQPGDTQYF.

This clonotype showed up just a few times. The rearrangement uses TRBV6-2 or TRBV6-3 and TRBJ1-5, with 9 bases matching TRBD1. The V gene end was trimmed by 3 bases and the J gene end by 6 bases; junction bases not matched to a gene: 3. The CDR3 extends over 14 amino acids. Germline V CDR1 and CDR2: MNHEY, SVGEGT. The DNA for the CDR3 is TGTGCCAGCAGTTATACAGGGGGCAGTCAGCCCCAGCATTTT. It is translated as CASSYTGGSQPQHF.

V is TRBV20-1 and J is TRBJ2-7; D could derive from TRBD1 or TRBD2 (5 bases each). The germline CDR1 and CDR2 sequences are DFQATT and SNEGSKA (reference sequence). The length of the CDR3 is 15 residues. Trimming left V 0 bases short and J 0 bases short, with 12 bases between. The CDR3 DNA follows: TGCAGTGCTAGAGATACCGGGGCCAACTCCTACGAGCAGTACTTC. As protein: CSARDTGANSYEQYF.

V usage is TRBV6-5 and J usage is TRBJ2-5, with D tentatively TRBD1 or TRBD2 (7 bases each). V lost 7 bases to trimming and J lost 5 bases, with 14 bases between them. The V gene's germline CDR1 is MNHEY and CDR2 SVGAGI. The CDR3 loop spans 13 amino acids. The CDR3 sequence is CASTRGGWETQYF. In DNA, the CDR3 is TGTGCCAGCACCAGGGGGGGTTGGGAGACCCAGTACTTC.

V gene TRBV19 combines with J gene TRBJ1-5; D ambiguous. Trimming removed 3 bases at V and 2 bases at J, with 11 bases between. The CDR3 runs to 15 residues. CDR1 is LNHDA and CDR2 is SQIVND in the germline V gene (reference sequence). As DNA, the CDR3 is TGTGCCAGTAGTATGGAGGGCGCGGGCAATCAGCCCCAGCATTTT. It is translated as CASSMEGAGNQPQHF.

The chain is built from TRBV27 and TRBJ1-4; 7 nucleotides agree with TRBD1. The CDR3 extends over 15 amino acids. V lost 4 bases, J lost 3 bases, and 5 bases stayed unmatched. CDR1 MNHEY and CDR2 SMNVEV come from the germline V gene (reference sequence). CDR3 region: CASSSATGPNEKLFF. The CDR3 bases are TGTGCCAGCAGTTCCGCGACAGGGCCTAATGAAAAACTGTTTTTT.

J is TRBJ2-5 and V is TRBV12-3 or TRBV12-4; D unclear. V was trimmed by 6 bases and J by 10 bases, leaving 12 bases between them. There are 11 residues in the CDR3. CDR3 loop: CASSQQRGQYF. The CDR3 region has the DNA TGTGCCAGCAGCCAACAGAGAGGCCAGTACTTC.

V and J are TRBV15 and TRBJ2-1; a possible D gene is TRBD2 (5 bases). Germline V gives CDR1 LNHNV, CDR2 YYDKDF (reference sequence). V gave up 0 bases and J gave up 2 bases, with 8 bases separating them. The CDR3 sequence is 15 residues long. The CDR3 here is CATSRESGTYNEQFF. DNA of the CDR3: TGTGCCACCAGCAGAGAATCCGGGACCTACAATGAGCAGTTCTTC.

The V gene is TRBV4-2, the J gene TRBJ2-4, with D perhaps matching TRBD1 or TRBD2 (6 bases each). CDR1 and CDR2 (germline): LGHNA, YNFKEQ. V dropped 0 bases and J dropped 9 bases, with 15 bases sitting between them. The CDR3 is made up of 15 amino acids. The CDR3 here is CASSQDGGQTGIQYF. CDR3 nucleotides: TGTGCCAGCAGCCAAGATGGGGGGCAGACAGGCATTCAGTACTTC.

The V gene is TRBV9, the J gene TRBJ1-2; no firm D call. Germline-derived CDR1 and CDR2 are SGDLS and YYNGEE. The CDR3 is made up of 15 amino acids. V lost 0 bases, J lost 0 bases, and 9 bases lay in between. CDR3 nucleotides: TGTGCCAGCAGCGTAGTGCAGGCTCCTAACTATGGCTACACCTTC. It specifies CASSVVQAPNYGYTF. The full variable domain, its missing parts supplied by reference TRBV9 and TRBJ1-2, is DSGVTQTPKHLITATGQRVTLRCSPRSGDLSVYWYQQSLDQGLQFLIQYYNGEERAKGNILERFSAQQFPDLHSELNLSSLELGDSALYFCASSVVQAPNYGYTFGSGTRLTVV.

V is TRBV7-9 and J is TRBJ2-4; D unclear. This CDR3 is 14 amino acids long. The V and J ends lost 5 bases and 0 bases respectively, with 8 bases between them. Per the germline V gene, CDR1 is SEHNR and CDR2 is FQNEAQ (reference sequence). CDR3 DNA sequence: TGTGCCAGCAGCCACGACATAGCCAAAAACATTCAGTACTTC. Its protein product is CASSHDIAKNIQYF. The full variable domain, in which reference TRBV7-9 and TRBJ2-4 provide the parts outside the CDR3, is DTGVSQNPRHKITKRGQNVTFRCDPISEHNRLYWYRQTLGQGPEFLTYFQNEAQLEKSRLLSDRFSAERPKGSFSTLEIQRTEQGDSAMYLCASSHDIAKNIQYFGAGTRLSVL.

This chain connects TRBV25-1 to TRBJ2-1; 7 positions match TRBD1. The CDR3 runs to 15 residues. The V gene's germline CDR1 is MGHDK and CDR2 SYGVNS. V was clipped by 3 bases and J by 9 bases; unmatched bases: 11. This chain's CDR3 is CASSDRQGRAGEQFF. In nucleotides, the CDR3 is TGTGCCAGCAGTGACCGACAGGGCCGGGCGGGTGAGCAGTTCTTC.